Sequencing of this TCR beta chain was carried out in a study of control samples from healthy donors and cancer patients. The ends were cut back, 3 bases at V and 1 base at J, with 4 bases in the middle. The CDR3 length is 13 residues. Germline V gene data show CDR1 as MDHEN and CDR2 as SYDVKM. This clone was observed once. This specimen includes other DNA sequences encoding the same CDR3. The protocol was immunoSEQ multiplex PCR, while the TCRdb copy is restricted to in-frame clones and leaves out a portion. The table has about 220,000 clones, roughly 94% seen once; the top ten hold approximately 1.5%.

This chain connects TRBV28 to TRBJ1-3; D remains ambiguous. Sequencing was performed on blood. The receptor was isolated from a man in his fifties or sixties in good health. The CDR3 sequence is CASSLTSGNTIYF. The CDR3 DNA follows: TGTGCCAGCAGTTTGACATCTGGAAACACCATATATTTT. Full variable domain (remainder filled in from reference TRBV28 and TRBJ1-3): DVKVTQSSRYLVKRTGEKVFLECVQDMDHENMFWYRQDPGLGLRLIYFSYDVKMKEKGDIPEGYSVSREKKERFSLILESASTNQTSMYLCASSLTSGNTIYFGEGSWLTVV.